The TCR beta chain under discussion was sequenced for a study of blood T cell repertoires in COVID-19. About the study: Collection of acute and convalescent COVID-19 samples took place in the United States, Italy and Spain.

The CDR3 contains 15 residues. Between the trimmed V and J ends, which lost 2 bases and 5 bases, there was a span of 10 bases. Germline-derived CDR1 and CDR2 are MNHNS and SASEGT. The data were produced by immunoSEQ multiplex PCR, yet TCRdb's version contains in-frame clones alone and is incomplete. The table has over 150,000 clones, around nine tenths seen once. The sequence was collected from a man in his fifties or sixties with COVID-19, enrolled during active disease. Source material: peripheral blood. V is TRBV6-1 and J is TRBJ1-6, with no clear D. CDR3 sequence (DNA): TGTGCCAGCAGTGAAAGCAAAGCAAATAATTCACCCCTCCACTTT. It translates to CASSESKANNSPLHF.